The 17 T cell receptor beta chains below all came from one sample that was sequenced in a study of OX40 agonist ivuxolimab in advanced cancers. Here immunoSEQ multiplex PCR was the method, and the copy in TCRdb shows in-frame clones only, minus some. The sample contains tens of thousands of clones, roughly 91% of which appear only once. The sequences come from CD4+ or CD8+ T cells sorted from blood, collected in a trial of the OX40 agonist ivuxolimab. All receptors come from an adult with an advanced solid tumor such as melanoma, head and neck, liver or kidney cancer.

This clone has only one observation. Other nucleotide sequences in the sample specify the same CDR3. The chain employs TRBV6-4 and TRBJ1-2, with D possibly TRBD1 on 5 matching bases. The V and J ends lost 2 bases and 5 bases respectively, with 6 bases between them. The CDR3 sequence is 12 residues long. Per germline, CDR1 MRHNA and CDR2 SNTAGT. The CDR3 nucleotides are TGTGCCAGCAGTGACGACAGTTATGGCTACACCTTC. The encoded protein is CASSDDSYGYTF.

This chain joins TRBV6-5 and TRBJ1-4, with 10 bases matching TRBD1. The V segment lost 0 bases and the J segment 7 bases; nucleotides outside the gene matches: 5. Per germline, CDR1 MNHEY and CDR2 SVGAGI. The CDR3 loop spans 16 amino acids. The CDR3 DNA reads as TGTGCCAGCAGTTACTCGACAGGGGGCGCCGGTGAAAAACTGTTTTTT. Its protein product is CASSYSTGGAGEKLFF.

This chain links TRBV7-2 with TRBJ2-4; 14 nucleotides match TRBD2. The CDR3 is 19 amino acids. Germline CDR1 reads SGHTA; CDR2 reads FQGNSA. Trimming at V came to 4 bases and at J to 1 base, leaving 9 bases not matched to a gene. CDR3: CASSSGLAGDPLAKNIQYF. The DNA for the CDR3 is TGTGCCAGCAGCTCGGGACTAGCGGGAGATCCCCTGGCCAAAAACATTCAGTACTTC. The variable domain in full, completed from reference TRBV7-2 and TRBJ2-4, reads GAGVSQSPSNKVTEKGKDVELRCDPISGHTALYWYRQSLGQGLEFLIYFQGNSAPDKSGLPSDRFSAERTGGSVSTLTIQRTQQEDSAVYLCASSSGLAGDPLAKNIQYFGAGTRLSVL.

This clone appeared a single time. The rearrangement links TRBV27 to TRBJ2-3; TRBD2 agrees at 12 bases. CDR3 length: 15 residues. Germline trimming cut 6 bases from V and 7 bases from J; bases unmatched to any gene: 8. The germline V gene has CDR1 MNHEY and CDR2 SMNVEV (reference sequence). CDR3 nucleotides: TGTGCCAGCAGCAAGACTAGCGGGAGAAGTAATACGCAGTATTTT. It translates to CASSKTSGRSNTQYF.

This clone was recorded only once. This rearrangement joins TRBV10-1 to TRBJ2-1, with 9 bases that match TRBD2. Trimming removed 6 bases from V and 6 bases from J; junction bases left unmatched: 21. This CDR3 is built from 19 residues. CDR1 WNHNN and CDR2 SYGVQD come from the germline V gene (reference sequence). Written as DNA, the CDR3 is TGCGCCAGCAGCAAGGACTTGCGGGAGGGCCTTAGTACGTCCAATGAGCAGTTCTTC. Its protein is CASSKDLREGLSTSNEQFF.

Here the CDR3 reads CASSFRQVNQPQHF. In nucleotides, the CDR3 is TGTGCCAGCAGCTTCCGACAGGTCAATCAGCCCCAGCATTTT. The chain joins TRBV5-6 to TRBJ1-5, with D possibly being TRBD1 (6 bases). Trimming took 2 bases from V and 3 from J, leaving 9 bases between them. The length of the CDR3 is 14 residues. CDR1 and CDR2 (germline): SGHDT, YYEEEE.

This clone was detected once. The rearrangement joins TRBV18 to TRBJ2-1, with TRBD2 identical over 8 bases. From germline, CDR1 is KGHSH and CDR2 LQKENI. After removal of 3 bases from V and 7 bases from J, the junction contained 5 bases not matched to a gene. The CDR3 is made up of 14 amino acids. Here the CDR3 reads CASSPGTRSNEQFF. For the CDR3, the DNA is TGTGCCAGCTCACCCGGGACTAGGTCTAATGAGCAGTTCTTC.

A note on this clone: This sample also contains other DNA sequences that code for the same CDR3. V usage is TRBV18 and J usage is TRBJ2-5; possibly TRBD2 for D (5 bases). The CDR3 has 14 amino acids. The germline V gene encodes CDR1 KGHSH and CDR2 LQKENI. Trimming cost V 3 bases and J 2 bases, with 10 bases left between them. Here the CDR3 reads CASSPQSGQETQYF. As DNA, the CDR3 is TGTGCCAGCTCACCTCAAAGCGGTCAAGAGACCCAGTACTTC.

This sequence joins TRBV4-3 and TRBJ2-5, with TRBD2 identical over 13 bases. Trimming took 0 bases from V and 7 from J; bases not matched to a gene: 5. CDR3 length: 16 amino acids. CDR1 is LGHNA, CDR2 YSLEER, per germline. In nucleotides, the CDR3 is TGCGCCAGCAGCCAAGAGACTAGCGGGAGGTACGGGACCCAGTACTTC. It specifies CASSQETSGRYGTQYF.

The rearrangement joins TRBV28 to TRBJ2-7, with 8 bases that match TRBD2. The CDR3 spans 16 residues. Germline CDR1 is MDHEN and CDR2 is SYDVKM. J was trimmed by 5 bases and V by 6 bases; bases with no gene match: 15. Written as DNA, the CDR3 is TGTGCCAGCAGCTTAAGACGGGGGGGGCTCCGGGACGAGCAGTACTTC. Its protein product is CASSLRRGGLRDEQYF.

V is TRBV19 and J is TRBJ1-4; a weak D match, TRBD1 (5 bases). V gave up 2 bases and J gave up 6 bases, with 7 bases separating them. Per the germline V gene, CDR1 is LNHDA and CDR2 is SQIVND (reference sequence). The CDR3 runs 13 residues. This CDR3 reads CASSIWGDEKLFF. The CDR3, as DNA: TGTGCCAGTAGTATATGGGGGGATGAAAAACTGTTTTTT.

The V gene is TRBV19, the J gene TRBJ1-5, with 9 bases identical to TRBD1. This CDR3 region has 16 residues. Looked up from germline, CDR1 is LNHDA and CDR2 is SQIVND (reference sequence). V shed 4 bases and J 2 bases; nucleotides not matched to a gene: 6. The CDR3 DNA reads TGTGCCAGTAGTAGAGGGACAGGGATGGGCAATCAGCCCCAGCATTTT. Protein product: CASSRGTGMGNQPQHF.

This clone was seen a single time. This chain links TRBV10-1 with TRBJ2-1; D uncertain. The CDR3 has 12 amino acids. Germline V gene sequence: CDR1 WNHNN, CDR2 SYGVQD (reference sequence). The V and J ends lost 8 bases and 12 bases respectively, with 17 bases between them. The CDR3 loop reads CASGTPSLGQFF. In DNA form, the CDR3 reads TGCGCCAGCGGAACACCTAGTCTTGGGCAGTTCTTC.

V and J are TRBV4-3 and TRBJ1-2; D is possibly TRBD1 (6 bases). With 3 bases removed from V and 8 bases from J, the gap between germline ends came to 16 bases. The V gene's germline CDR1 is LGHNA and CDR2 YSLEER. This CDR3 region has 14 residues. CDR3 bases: TGCGCCAGCAGCCAGAGGGAGGGGGACATCGGCTACACCTTC. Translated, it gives CASSQREGDIGYTF.

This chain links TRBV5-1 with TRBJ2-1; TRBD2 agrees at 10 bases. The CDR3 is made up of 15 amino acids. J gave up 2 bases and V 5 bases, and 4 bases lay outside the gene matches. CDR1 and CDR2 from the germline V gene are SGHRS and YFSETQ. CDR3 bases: TGCGCCAGCAGACTCCTAGCGGGAGCCTACAATGAGCAGTTCTTC. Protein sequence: CASRLLAGAYNEQFF.

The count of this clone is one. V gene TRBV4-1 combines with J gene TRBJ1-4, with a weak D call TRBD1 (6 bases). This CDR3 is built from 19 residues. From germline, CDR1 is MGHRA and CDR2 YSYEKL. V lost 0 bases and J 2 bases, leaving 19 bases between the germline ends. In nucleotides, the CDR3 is TGCGCCAGCAGCCAAGATAGAACAGGGTCCGAAATCACTAATGAAAAACTGTTTTTT. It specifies CASSQDRTGSEITNEKLFF.

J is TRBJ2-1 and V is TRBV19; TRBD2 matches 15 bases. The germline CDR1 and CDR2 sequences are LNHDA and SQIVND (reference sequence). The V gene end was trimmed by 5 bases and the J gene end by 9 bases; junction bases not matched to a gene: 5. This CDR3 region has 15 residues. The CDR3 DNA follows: TGTGCCAGTAGTGGGGGACTAGCGGGAGGCGGTGAGCAGTTCTTC. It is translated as CASSGGLAGGGEQFF.